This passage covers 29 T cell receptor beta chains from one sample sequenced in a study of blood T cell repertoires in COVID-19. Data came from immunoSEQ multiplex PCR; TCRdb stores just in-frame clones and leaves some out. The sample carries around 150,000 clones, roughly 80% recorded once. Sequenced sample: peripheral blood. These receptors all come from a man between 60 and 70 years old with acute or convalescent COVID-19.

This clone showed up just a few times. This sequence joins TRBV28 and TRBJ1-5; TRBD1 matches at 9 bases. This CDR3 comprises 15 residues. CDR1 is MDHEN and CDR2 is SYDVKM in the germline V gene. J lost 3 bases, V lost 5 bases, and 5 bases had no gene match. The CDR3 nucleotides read TGTGCCAGCAGTCTGGGACAGGGCCTCAATCAGCCCCAGCATTTT. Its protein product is CASSLGQGLNQPQHF.

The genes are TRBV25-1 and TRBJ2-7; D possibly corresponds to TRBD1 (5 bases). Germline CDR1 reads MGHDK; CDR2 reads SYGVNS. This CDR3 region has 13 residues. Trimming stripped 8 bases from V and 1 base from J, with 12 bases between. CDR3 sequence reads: CASELRESYEQYF. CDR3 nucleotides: TGTGCCAGCGAACTCAGGGAATCCTACGAGCAGTACTTC.

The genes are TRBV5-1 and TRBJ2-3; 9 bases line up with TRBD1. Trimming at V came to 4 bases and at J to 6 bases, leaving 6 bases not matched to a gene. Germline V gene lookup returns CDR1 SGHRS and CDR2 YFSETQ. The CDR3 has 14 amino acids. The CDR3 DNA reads TGCGCCAGCAGCCCGGGACAGGGAATCGATACGCAGTATTTT. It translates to CASSPGQGIDTQYF.

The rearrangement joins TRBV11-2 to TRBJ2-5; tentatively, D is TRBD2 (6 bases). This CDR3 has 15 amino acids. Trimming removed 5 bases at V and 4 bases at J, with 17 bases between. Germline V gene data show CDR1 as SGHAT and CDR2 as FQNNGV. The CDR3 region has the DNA TGTGCCAGCAGCGGGGTGCGGAGGAGGGTAGAGACCCAGTACTTC. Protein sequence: CASSGVRRRVETQYF.

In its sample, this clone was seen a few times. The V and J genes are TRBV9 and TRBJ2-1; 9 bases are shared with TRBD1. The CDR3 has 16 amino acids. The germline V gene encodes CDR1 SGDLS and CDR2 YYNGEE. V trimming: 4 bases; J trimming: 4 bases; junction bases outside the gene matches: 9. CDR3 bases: TGTGCCAGCAGCTCGCCCCAACAGGGGGCGTACAATGAGCAGTTCTTC. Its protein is CASSSPQQGAYNEQFF.

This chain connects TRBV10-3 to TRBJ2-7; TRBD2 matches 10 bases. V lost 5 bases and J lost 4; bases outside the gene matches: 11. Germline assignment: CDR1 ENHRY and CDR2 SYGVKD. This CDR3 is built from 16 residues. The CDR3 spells CAISRGWTSGDYEQYF. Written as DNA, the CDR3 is TGTGCCATCAGTCGGGGCTGGACTAGCGGTGATTACGAGCAGTACTTC.

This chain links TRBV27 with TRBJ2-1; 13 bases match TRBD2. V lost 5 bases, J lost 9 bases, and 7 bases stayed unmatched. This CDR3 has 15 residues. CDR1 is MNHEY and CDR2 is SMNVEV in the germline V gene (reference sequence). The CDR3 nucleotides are TGTGCCAGCAGTACACTAGCGGGGGGGCCCGTTGAGCAGTTCTTC. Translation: CASSTLAGGPVEQFF.

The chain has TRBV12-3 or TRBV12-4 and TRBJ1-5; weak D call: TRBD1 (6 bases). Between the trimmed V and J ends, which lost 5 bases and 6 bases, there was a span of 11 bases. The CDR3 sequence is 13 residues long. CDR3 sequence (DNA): TGTGCCAGCAGTCAGGGGTTGACTCAGCCCCAGCATTTT. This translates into CASSQGLTQPQHF.

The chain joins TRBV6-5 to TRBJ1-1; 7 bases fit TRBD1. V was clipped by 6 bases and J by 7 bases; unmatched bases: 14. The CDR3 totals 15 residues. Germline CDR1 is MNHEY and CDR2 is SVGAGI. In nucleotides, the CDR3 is TGTGCCAGCAGATTTCAGACAGGGCGTCTGTATGAAGCTTTCTTT. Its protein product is CASRFQTGRLYEAFF.

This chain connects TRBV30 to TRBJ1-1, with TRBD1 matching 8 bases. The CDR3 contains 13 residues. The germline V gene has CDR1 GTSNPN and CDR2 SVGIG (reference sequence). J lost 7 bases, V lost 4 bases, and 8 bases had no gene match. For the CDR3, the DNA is TGTGCCTGGAACAGGGGGTTAGGAGATGAAGCTTTCTTT. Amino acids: CAWNRGLGDEAFF.

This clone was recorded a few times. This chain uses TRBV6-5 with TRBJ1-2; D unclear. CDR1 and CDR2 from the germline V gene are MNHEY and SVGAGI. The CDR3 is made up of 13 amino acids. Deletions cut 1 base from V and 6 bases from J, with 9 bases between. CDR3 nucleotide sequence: TGTGCCAGCAGTTACTACTGGAGGGATGGCTACACCTTC. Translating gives CASSYYWRDGYTF.

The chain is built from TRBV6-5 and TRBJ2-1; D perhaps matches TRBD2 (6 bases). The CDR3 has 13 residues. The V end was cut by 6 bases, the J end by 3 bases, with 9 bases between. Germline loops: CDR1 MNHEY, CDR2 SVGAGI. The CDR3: CASSAGNYNEQFF. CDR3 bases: TGTGCCAGCAGCGCGGGAAACTACAATGAGCAGTTCTTC.

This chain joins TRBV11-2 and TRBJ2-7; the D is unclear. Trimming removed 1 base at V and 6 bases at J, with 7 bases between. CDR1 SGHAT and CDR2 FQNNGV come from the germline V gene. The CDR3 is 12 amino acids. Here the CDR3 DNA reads TGTGCCAGCAGCTTAGGCGGCAGCGAGCAGTACTTC. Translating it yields CASSLGGSEQYF.

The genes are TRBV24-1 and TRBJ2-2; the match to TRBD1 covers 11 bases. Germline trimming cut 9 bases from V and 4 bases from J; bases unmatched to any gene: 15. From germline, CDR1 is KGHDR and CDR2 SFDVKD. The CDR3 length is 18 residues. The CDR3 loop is CATSYPGQGVSRTGELFF. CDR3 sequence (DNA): TGTGCCACCTCTTACCCGGGACAGGGGGTTTCACGCACCGGGGAGCTGTTTTTT.

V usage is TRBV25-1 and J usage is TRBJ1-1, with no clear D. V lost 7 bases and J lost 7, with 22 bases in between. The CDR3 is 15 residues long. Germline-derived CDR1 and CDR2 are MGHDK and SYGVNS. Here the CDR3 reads CASIPEGVSDDEAFF. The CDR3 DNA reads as TGTGCCAGCATTCCGGAGGGAGTGTCGGATGATGAAGCTTTCTTT.

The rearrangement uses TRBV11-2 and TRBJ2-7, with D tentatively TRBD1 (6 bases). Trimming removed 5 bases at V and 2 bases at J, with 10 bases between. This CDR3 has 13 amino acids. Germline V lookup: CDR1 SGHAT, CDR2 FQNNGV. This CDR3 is CASSTGQPYEQYF. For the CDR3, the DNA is TGTGCCAGCAGCACCGGACAGCCCTACGAGCAGTACTTC.

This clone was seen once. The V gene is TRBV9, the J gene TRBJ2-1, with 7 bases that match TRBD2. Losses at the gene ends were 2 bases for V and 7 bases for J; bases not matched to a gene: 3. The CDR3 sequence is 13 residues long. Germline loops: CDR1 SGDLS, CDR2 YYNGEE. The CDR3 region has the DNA TGTGCCAGCAGCGTCATAGCGGGTAATGAGCAGTTCTTC. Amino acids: CASSVIAGNEQFF.

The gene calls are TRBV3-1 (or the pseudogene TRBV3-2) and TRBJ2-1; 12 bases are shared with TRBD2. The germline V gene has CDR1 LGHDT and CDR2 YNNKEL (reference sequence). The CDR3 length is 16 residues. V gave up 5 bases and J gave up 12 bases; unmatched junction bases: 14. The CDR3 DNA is TGTGCCAGCAGCGCCTGGACTAGCGGGGCCCAGAGTCCGCAGTTCTTC. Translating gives CASSAWTSGAQSPQFF.

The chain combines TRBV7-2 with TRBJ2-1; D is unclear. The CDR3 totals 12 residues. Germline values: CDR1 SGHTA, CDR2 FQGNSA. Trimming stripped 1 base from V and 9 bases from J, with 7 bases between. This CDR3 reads CASSLVASEQFF. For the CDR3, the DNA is TGTGCCAGCAGCTTAGTGGCCAGTGAGCAGTTCTTC.

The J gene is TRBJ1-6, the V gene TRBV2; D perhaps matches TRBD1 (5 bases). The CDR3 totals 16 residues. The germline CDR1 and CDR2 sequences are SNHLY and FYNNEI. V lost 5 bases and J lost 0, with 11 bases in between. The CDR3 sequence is CASSSMGGSYNSPLHF. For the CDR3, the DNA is TGTGCCAGCAGTTCCATGGGGGGCTCCTATAATTCACCCCTCCACTTT.

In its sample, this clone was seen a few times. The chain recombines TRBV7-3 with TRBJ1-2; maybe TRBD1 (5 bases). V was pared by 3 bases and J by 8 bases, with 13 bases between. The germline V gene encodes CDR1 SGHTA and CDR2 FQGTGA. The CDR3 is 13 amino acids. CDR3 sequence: CASSFPKGAGYTF. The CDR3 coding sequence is TGTGCCAGCAGCTTTCCAAAAGGGGCCGGCTACACCTTC. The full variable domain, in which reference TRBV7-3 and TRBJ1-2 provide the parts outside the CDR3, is GAGVSQTPSNKVTEKGKYVELRCDPISGHTALYWYRQSLGQGPEFLIYFQGTGAADDSGLPNDRFFAVRPEGSVSTLKIQRTERGDSAVYLCASSFPKGAGYTFGSGTRLTVV.

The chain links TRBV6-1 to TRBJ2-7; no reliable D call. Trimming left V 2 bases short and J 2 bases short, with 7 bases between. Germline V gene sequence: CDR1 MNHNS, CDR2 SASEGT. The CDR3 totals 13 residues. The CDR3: CASSELLTYEQYF. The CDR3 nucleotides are TGTGCCAGCAGTGAACTTTTAACCTACGAGCAGTACTTC.

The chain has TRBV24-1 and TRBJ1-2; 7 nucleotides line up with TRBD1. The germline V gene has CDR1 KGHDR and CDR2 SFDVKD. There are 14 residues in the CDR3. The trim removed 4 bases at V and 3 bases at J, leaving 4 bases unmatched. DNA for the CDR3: TGTGCCACCAGTGACAGGGACAGCTACTATGGCTACACCTTC. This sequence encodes CATSDRDSYYGYTF.

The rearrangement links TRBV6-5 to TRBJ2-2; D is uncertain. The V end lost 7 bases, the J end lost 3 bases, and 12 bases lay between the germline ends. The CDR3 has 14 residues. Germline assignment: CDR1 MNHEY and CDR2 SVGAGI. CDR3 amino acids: CASTDTSHTGELFF. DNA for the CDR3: TGTGCCAGCACCGACACGTCCCACACCGGGGAGCTGTTTTTT.

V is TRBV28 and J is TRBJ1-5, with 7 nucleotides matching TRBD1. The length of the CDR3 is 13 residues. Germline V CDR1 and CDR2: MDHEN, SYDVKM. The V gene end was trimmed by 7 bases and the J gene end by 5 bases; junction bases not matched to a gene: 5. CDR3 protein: CASTRQGDQPQHF. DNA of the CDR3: TGTGCCAGCACCCGACAGGGCGATCAGCCCCAGCATTTT.

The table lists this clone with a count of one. CDR3 residues: CASSVGQGLEKLFF. CDR3 in DNA: TGTGCCAGCAGTGTGGGACAGGGGCTTGAAAAACTGTTTTTT. J is TRBJ1-4 and V is TRBV2; 10 bases are a match to TRBD1. The V gene end was trimmed by 4 bases and the J gene end by 7 bases; junction bases not matched to a gene: 3. The CDR3 is made up of 14 amino acids. In germline, CDR1 is SNHLY, CDR2 FYNNEI.

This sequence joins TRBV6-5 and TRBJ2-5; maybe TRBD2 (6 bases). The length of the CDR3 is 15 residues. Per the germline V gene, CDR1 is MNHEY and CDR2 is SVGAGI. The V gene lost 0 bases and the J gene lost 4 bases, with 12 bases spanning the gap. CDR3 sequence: CASSYSRGRRETQYF. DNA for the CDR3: TGTGCCAGCAGTTACTCCCGGGGGAGGAGAGAGACCCAGTACTTC.

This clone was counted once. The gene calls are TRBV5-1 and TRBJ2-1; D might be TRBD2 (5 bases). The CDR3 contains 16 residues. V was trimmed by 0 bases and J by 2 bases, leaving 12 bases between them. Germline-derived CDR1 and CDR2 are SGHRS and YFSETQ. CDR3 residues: CASSLEGASAYNEQFF. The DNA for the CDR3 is TGCGCCAGCAGCTTGGAGGGAGCGTCGGCCTACAATGAGCAGTTCTTC.

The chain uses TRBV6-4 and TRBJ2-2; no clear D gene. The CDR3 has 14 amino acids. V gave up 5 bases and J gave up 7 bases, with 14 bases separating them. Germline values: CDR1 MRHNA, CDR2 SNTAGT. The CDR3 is CASSKNSPSGELFF. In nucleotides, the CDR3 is TGTGCCAGCAGTAAAAACAGTCCCAGCGGGGAGCTGTTTTTT.